These T cell receptor beta chains were read from a single sample in a study of cytomegalovirus exposure and HLA in healthy donors. Profiling relied on immunoSEQ multiplex PCR, and the TCRdb table lists in-frame clones only, not all of them. This table holds about 120,000 clones, around 66% found once. The sequencing input was PBMCs. The receptors derive from a man younger than 30 in good health and CMV-seronegative. CDR3s include the opening cysteine and the closing phenylalanine or tryptophan. The D gene is left open where the match is weak. Rows may omit the clone size; those that give it use once, few, many or a size class.

clone_size j_call cdr3_length d_call v_call cdr3_nt cdr3_aa
- TRBJ2-7 13 TRBD1 TRBV6-5 TGTGCCAGCAGGGCAGGGGGCATGGGCGAGCAGTACTTC CASRAGGMGEQYF
- TRBJ2-3 15 TRBD1 TRBV5-1 TGCGCCAGCAGCTTAAAGGGGGCGGGCACAGATACGCAGTATTTT CASSLKGAGTDTQYF
- TRBJ2-4 17 - TRBV30 TGTGCCTGGAGTACCGGGACATCCACCCGCGCCAAAAACATTCAGTACTTC CAWSTGTSTRAKNIQYF
- TRBJ2-5 16 TRBD2 TRBV25-1 TGTGCCAGCAGTGAAACCCGGCGGGGGGCCCAAGAGACCCAGTACTTC CASSETRRGAQETQYF
- TRBJ1-5 13 TRBD1 TRBV10-3 TGTGCCATCAGTGGACAGGGGGGTCAGCCCCAGCATTTT CAISGQGGQPQHF
- TRBJ2-7 14 - TRBV28 TGTGCCAGCAGTTTGGTCGGAGTCCCCTACGAGCAGTACTTC CASSLVGVPYEQYF
- TRBJ2-5 17 TRBD2 TRBV27 TGTGCCAGCCGCCCGGGTACTAGCGGGAATTTCCAAGAGACCCAGTACTTC CASRPGTSGNFQETQYF
few TRBJ1-2 19 - TRBV9 TGTGCCAGCAGCGTAGCTATCGGCAGGGAGGGCTCGGCTAACTATGGCTACACCTTC CASSVAIGREGSANYGYTF
- TRBJ1-2 13 TRBD1 TRBV10-3 TGTGCCATCAGGGCCGGGACAGGGGAGGGCTACACCTTC CAIRAGTGEGYTF
few TRBJ2-1 13 - TRBV7-2 TGTGCCAGCAGCTTAAGTGGGGGGTACGAGCAGTTCTTC CASSLSGGYEQFF
- TRBJ2-1 17 - TRBV7-3 TGTGCCAGCAGCTTTTCCCCAGACGGAGCGCCTAGGAATGAGCAGTTCTTC CASSFSPDGAPRNEQFF
- TRBJ2-3 15 TRBD2 TRBV29-1 TGCAGCGTCCTAGGGACTAGCGGAGACGGTGATACGCAGTATTTT CSVLGTSGDGDTQYF
- TRBJ1-3 12 - TRBV30 TGTGCCTCAAGTAAACAGGGAGTCACCATATATTTT CASSKQGVTIYF
- TRBJ1-2 14 TRBD1 TRBV7-8 TGTGCCAGCAGTAAGGACAGGGTCGGCTATGGCTACACCTTC CASSKDRVGYGYTF
- TRBJ2-7 14 TRBD1 TRBV30 TGTGCCTGGAGTGGGGGGACAGGGTCCTACGAGCAGTACTTC CAWSGGTGSYEQYF
- TRBJ2-7 15 - TRBV27 TGTGCCAGCAGTCCGCTCTGGGCCTCGAAGCCCGAGCAGTACTTC CASSPLWASKPEQYF
- TRBJ1-3 16 - TRBV18 TGTGCCAGCTCACCAAATCAGGGTCGCTCTGGAAACACCATATATTTT CASSPNQGRSGNTIYF
once TRBJ2-1 16 TRBD2 TRBV7-9 TGTGCCAGCAGCTTTGCACTAGCGGGAGGTTCGCATGAGCAGTTCTTC CASSFALAGGSHEQFF
few TRBJ2-1 14 - TRBV9 TGTGCCAGCAGCCCTAGACGGGACTACAATGAGCAGTTCTTC CASSPRRDYNEQFF
few TRBJ1-5 15 - TRBV28 TGTGCCAGCAGTGAACCACAGGGCTTCAATCAGCCCCAGCATTTT CASSEPQGFNQPQHF
few TRBJ1-2 13 - TRBV7-6 TGTGCCAGCAGCCCTGGGACTGATTATGGCTACACCTTC CASSPGTDYGYTF
- TRBJ1-5 14 - TRBV19 TGTGCCAGTAGTATGGGGAGCATCCGAGAGCCCCAGCATTTT CASSMGSIREPQHF
- TRBJ1-5 14 - TRBV6-5 TGTGCCAGCAGTTATTCCCGGGGTAATCAGCCCCAGCATTTT CASSYSRGNQPQHF
- TRBJ1-2 12 TRBD1 TRBV28 TGTGCCAGCACGGAAACAGGGGACCGCTACACCTTC CASTETGDRYTF
- TRBJ2-7 14 - TRBV19 TGTGCCAGTAGTATCGGAGCCAGCTCCTACGAGCAGTACTTC CASSIGASSYEQYF
- TRBJ2-1 18 TRBD2 TRBV5-1 TGCGCCAGCAGCCTTCACAACGGACCGGGACTATTCACCAATGAGCAGTTCTTC CASSLHNGPGLFTNEQFF
- TRBJ2-3 17 TRBD2 TRBV19 TGTGCCAGTAGTATGGGGACTAGCGGGAGGAGAACAGATACGCAGTATTTT CASSMGTSGRRTDTQYF
- TRBJ2-5 12 - TRBV28 TGTGCCAGCAGCCGAGTTGAAGAGACCCAGTACTTC CASSRVEETQYF
few TRBJ1-1 14 - TRBV6-6 TGTGCCAGCAGTTACCGTAGGGGTGACACTGAAGCTTTCTTT CASSYRRGDTEAFF
- TRBJ2-2 18 TRBD1 TRBV9 TGTGCCAGCAGCGTAGCTTCAACCGGGACAGGGGGAGTCGGGGAGCTGTTTTTT CASSVASTGTGGVGELFF
once TRBJ2-5 18 - TRBV7-9 TGTGCCAGCAGCTTAGCTGGAGTTAACCCCACCCGGGGGAAGACCCAGTACTTC CASSLAGVNPTRGKTQYF
- TRBJ2-3 15 - TRBV27 TGTGCCAGCAGTTTACAAGCACTGACTGCAGATACGCAGTATTTT CASSLQALTADTQYF
- TRBJ2-3 15 - TRBV5-4 TGTGCCAGCAGCCTCCGCGGCCTCGGCACAGATACGCAGTATTTT CASSLRGLGTDTQYF
- TRBJ1-4 12 - TRBV6-5 TGTGCTTGTAAGGGGGTGAATGAAAAACTGTTTTTT CACKGVNEKLFF
- TRBJ2-5 13 - TRBV6-6 TGTGCCAGCAGTTACTTGGCCGAAGAGACCCAGTACTTC CASSYLAEETQYF
- TRBJ2-2 13 TRBD1 TRBV30 TGTGCCGCCCACCCGACAGGGACCGGGGAGCTGTTTTTT CAAHPTGTGELFF
- TRBJ2-2 17 TRBD2 TRBV19 TGTGCCAGTAGTATTGGGACTAGCGGGTCCTACACCGGGGAGCTGTTTTTT CASSIGTSGSYTGELFF
- TRBJ1-4 14 TRBD1 TRBV27 TGTGCCAGCAGACAGGGGCTCGGTAATGAAAAACTGTTTTTT CASRQGLGNEKLFF
- TRBJ2-1 13 - TRBV7-9 TGTGCCAGCAGCCGGGACTCTTACAATGAGCAGTTCTTC CASSRDSYNEQFF
- TRBJ2-7 15 TRBD1 TRBV30 TGTGCCTGGAGTGTCGGGACAGGGGGTATCTACGAGCAGTACTTC CAWSVGTGGIYEQYF